A selection of T cell receptor beta chains follows, all from one sample in a study of blood T cell repertoires in COVID-19. The method was immunoSEQ multiplex PCR; TCRdb's version includes in-frame clones alone and lacks a portion of them. The profile covers under 300,000 clones, with roughly nine tenths appearing a single time and 4% to 5% taken by the ten largest. The sample was peripheral blood. Receptors were obtained from a woman aged 35 to 49 who had recovered from COVID-19. Each CDR3 is given with its conserved first and last residue. Each record gives: V gene, clone size, J gene, D gene, CDR3 DNA, CDR3 protein. D genes are given only for firm matches. Size tells how often a clone was seen (once, few, many) or the class of an expanded clone, and some rows leave it out.

>TRBV7-2|.|TRBJ2-5|TRBD2
TGTGCCAGCAGGGGGGGACTAGCGGGAGGAGGAGAGACCCAGTACTTC
CASRGGLAGGGETQYF
>TRBV9|.|TRBJ1-1|.
TGTGCCAGCAGCGTAGAACAAAACACTGAAGCTTTCTTT
CASSVEQNTEAFF
>TRBV2|once|TRBJ2-2|.
TGTGCCAGCAGGCGAGGGATCCAGAACACCGGGGAGCTGTTTTTT
CASRRGIQNTGELFF
>TRBV10-1|.|TRBJ2-5|TRBD1
TGCGCCAGCAGTACCGGGACAGGGGATGAGACCCAGTACTTC
CASSTGTGDETQYF
>TRBV28|.|TRBJ2-3|TRBD1
TGTGCCAGCAGTTTCGAGGGGGCGAAACAAAATACGCAGTATTTT
CASSFEGAKQNTQYF
>TRBV19|.|TRBJ2-2|TRBD2
TGTGCGACAAGGACTAGCGGGACCACGAACACCGGGGAGCTGTTTTTT
CATRTSGTTNTGELFF
>TRBV3-1/TRBV3-2|.|TRBJ2-3|TRBD2
TGTGCCAGCAGCCAAGGGACTAGCGGGAGATCCACAGATACGCAGTATTTT
CASSQGTSGRSTDTQYF
>TRBV12-5|.|TRBJ1-5|TRBD1
TGTGCTAGTGGTCCTGACAGGGTGGTTCAGCCCCAGCATTTT
CASGPDRVVQPQHF
>TRBV19|.|TRBJ1-4|TRBD1
TGTGCCAGTAGTATCCCTCCGACAGGGTTGGAGGAAAAACTGTTTTTT
CASSIPPTGLEEKLFF
>TRBV10-1|.|TRBJ1-2|TRBD1
TGCGCCAGCAGTGCAGGGACAGGGTATGGCTACACCTTC
CASSAGTGYGYTF
>TRBV5-3|.|TRBJ1-2|TRBD1
TGTGCCAGAAGAAACTCCCTCGGGACAGCCTATGGCTACACCTTC
CARRNSLGTAYGYTF
>TRBV19|.|TRBJ1-2|.
TGTGCCAGTAGTATAGATCTTTTGTCAGGGCGTGGACGAGGCTACACCTTC
CASSIDLLSGRGRGYTF
>TRBV7-2|.|TRBJ1-2|TRBD1
TGTGCCAGCAGCAAAAACCCGGTGGCCAGAATGGACAGGGCGGATGGCTACACCTTC
CASSKNPVARMDRADGYTF
>TRBV5-1|few|TRBJ1-1|.
TGCGCCAGCAGCTTAGGGTCGGGCCTGGGAGCTGAAGCTTTCTTT
CASSLGSGLGAEAFF
>TRBV5-1|.|TRBJ1-1|TRBD1
TGCGCCAGCAGCTTGGCCCGGGACAGCCCTGAAGCTTTCTTT
CASSLARDSPEAFF
>TRBV5-5|.|TRBJ1-4|TRBD1
TGTGCCAGCAGCGGGACAGTTTCTAATGAAAAACTGTTTTTT
CASSGTVSNEKLFF
>TRBV11-2|.|TRBJ1-5|TRBD1
TGTGCCAGCAGCCGTAGTCCGGGAGGGGGCGCGAATCAGCCCCAGCATTTT
CASSRSPGGGANQPQHF
>TRBV5-1|once|TRBJ2-2|.
TGCGCCAGCAGCTTAGGTGCTGGGGGCCATACCGGGGAGCTGTTTTTT
CASSLGAGGHTGELFF
>TRBV23-1|.|TRBJ2-1|.
TGCGCCAGCCGTTTGAGGGAAGACAATGAGCAGTTCTTC
CASRLREDNEQFF
>TRBV28|.|TRBJ2-1|.
TGTGCCAGCAGTTTATCTCGCTCGGGGTTGGAGTTCTTC
CASSLSRSGLEFF
>TRBV3-1/TRBV3-2|.|TRBJ1-4|.
TGTGCCAGCAGCCGAGGTTCAACTAATGAAAAACTGTTTTTT
CASSRGSTNEKLFF
>TRBV24-1|.|TRBJ2-5|TRBD1
TGTGCCACCAGTGATCCACTTGGGACAGGGAATATGGAGACCCAGTACTTC
CATSDPLGTGNMETQYF
>TRBV14|.|TRBJ1-2|.
TGTGCCAGCAGCCATGATACCCGAGACTATGGCTACACCTTC
CASSHDTRDYGYTF
>TRBV7-2|.|TRBJ2-3|TRBD2
TGTGCCAGCAAGCGGACTAGCGCCACAGATACGCAGTATTTT
CASKRTSATDTQYF
>TRBV5-4|.|TRBJ1-2|.
TGTGCCAGCAGACCTACTGGACAGCCCTATGGCTACACCTTC
CASRPTGQPYGYTF
>TRBV5-5|.|TRBJ1-6|.
TGTGCCAGCAGCTTGAGTCCGGGGGAGTCACCCCTCCACTTT
CASSLSPGESPLHF
>TRBV30|.|TRBJ1-4|TRBD1
TGTGCCTGGAGTGTGGGACAGGGGGATGAAAAACTGTTTTTT
CAWSVGQGDEKLFF
>TRBV3-1/TRBV3-2|few|TRBJ2-1|TRBD2
TGTGCCAGCAGCCAAAGCGGGGTAGCGGATGAGCAGTTCTTC
CASSQSGVADEQFF
>TRBV5-6|.|TRBJ2-1|TRBD2
TGTGCCAGCAGCGAAGGGACTAGCGGGATGGGGCAGTTCTTC
CASSEGTSGMGQFF
>TRBV9|few|TRBJ1-5|.
TGTGCCAGCAGCACACAGGGATTTTCGCCCCAGCATTTT
CASSTQGFSPQHF
>TRBV9|.|TRBJ2-3|TRBD2
TGTGCCAGCAGCCTTGGTAGCGGGAGATCCTATAGCACAGATACGCAGTATTTT
CASSLGSGRSYSTDTQYF
>TRBV30|.|TRBJ2-7|TRBD1
TGTGCCTGGAGTACCCCGGACAGGTCCGTCGGCTACGAGCAGTACTTC
CAWSTPDRSVGYEQYF
>TRBV6-4|.|TRBJ2-7|TRBD2
TGTGCCAGCAGTGTACTAGCGGGGGCCTACGAGCAGTACTTC
CASSVLAGAYEQYF
>TRBV5-1|.|TRBJ2-1|TRBD1
TGCGCCAGCAGCTTGTTACAGGGGGCCTCTGAGCAGTTCTTC
CASSLLQGASEQFF
>TRBV27|.|TRBJ2-2|TRBD2
TGTGCCAGCAGTAGGGGACTAGCGGCGAACACCGGGGAGCTGTTTTTT
CASSRGLAANTGELFF
>TRBV4-3|.|TRBJ1-2|.
TGCGCCAGCAGCCAAGATTGGAGGAACACCAACTATGGCTACACCTTC
CASSQDWRNTNYGYTF
>TRBV12-5|.|TRBJ2-7|TRBD2
TGTGCTAGTGGTTCAACCCGCGGGACTAGCGGAGCCACTTCCTACGAGCAGTACTTC
CASGSTRGTSGATSYEQYF
>TRBV6-5|.|TRBJ1-2|.
TGTGCCAGCAGCCGCGGGACTCCCCTCTATGGCTACACCTTC
CASSRGTPLYGYTF
>TRBV5-4|.|TRBJ1-2|TRBD1
TGTGCCAGCAGCCCGACAGGGATTGGCTACACCTTC
CASSPTGIGYTF
>TRBV19|.|TRBJ1-2|.
TGTGCCAGTAGTAATAGTTTAGGAACAGGTGACTATGGCTACACCTTC
CASSNSLGTGDYGYTF
>TRBV6-5|.|TRBJ1-5|TRBD1
TGTGCCGGGGGACAGCCTGGGTATCAGCCCCAGCATTTT
CAGGQPGYQPQHF
>TRBV9|once|TRBJ2-5|TRBD1
TGTGCCAGCAGCGGGCGGACAGGGCAAGAGACCCAGTACTTC
CASSGRTGQETQYF
>TRBV19|.|TRBJ2-3|.
TGTGCCAGTAGTATATCCTCCCAGGGTTCAGATACGCAGTATTTT
CASSISSQGSDTQYF
>TRBV30|once|TRBJ2-7|TRBD1
TGTGCCGGGGACAGGGCTAACTACGAGCAGTACTTC
CAGDRANYEQYF
>TRBV4-2|.|TRBJ1-2|.
TGTGCCAGCAGCCAGGGGGCCCTCGGTAGAGGCTACACCTTC
CASSQGALGRGYTF
>TRBV27|.|TRBJ2-2|TRBD2
TGTGCCAGCAGTTTCCTAGCGGGGGCTACTGGCGGGGAGCTGTTTTTT
CASSFLAGATGGELFF
>TRBV7-3|once|TRBJ1-1|.
TGTGCCAGCAGCCCGACGACTGGGAACACTGAAGCTTTCTTT
CASSPTTGNTEAFF
>TRBV18|.|TRBJ1-6|TRBD1
TGTGCCAGCTCACCACAGGACAGGGGTGCCTTGGATAATTCACCCCTCCACTTT
CASSPQDRGALDNSPLHF
>TRBV3-1/TRBV3-2|.|TRBJ1-1|TRBD1
TGTGCCAGCAGCTTTACAGGGGACACTGAAGCTTTCTTT
CASSFTGDTEAFF
>TRBV10-3|.|TRBJ2-2|.
TGTGCCATCAGCCAAACAGGGCGTCCTCTCACCGGGGAGCTGTTTTTT
CAISQTGRPLTGELFF
>TRBV30|.|TRBJ2-2|.
TGTGCCTGGGAACAGGGTTCCGGGGAGCTGTTTTTT
CAWEQGSGELFF
>TRBV28|.|TRBJ1-2|.
TGTGCCAGCAGTTTAGGGGCCAACTATGGCTACACCTTC
CASSLGANYGYTF
>TRBV6-2/TRBV6-3|.|TRBJ1-5|TRBD1
TGTGCCAGCAGTTCCTGGACAGGGAATAGCAATCAGCCCCAGCATTTT
CASSSWTGNSNQPQHF
>TRBV19|.|TRBJ2-2|.
TGTGCCAGTAGTATTGGGCGTCGCGGGGAGCTGTTTTTT
CASSIGRRGELFF
>TRBV18|.|TRBJ1-1|TRBD1
TGTGCCAGCTCACCGCGCGCCGGGACAGGGGGCAGGGTTGGCACTGAAGCTTTCTTT
CASSPRAGTGGRVGTEAFF
>TRBV9|.|TRBJ2-3|.
TGTGCCAGCAGCGTAGGGGGGGTGTCAGATACGCAGTATTTT
CASSVGGVSDTQYF
>TRBV30|.|TRBJ2-3|.
TGTGCCTGGAGTGAGGGGGATACGCAGTATTTT
CAWSEGDTQYF
>TRBV5-4|.|TRBJ1-1|TRBD1
TGTGCCAGCAGCGGGACAGGGGCGGGAGCTTTCTTT
CASSGTGAGAFF
>TRBV19|.|TRBJ2-5|.
TGTGCCAAACCGGACAGCCAAGAGACCCAGTACTTC
CAKPDSQETQYF
>TRBV5-1|.|TRBJ1-2|TRBD1
TGCGCCAGCAGCGGACCTGGGACAGGGAGGGACTACACCTTC
CASSGPGTGRDYTF